The rows below give T cell receptor beta chains drawn from one sample of a study of T cells in Graves' hyperthyroidism and ophthalmopathy. TCRdb fed the multiplex PCR reads into MiXCR, producing one record per CDR3 protein. The table shows roughly 170,000 distinct CDR3 sequences, with about 15% occurring only once. Input material: blood. Receptor source: a woman between 50 and 59 years old with Graves' hyperthyroidism. The conserved cysteine and the conserved F or W are not part of the CDR3 here.

j_gene | v_gene | CDR3aa
TRBJ2-1 | TRBV2 | ASSPGIYNEQF
TRBJ2-1 | TRBV29-1 | SVEDRVGTLGEQF
TRBJ2-2 | TRBV7-2 | ASTRRGLATNTGELF
TRBJ2-5 | TRBV7-9 | ASSIPGGSQETQY
TRBJ1-4 | TRBV11-2 | ASSEAEKLF
TRBJ2-1 | TRBV18 | ASSRSSGGTYNEQF
TRBJ1-5 | TRBV5-1 | ASSESPTRDQPQH
TRBJ2-3 | TRBV7-9 | ASSPPGASADTQY
TRBJ2-1 | TRBV9 | ASSEGGDVRLNEQF
TRBJ1-6 | TRBV7-9 | ASSLDTGDSYNSPLH
TRBJ2-5 | TRBV7-2 | ASSLAGGQETQY
TRBJ2-5 | TRBV19 | ASSKDSRGHGETQY
TRBJ2-6 | TRBV3-1 | ASSPLTRSGANVLT
TRBJ2-2 | TRBV5-1 | ASRLGTHNTGELF
TRBJ1-4 | TRBV7-9 | ASGLQGLPGEKLF
TRBJ1-5 | TRBV24-1 | ATSESPGNQPQH
TRBJ1-1 | TRBV6-1 | ASSSSRGRGNTEAF
TRBJ2-3 | TRBV12-3/TRBV12-4 | ASSRQGSTDTQY
TRBJ2-1 | TRBV28 | ASRGVGTGENNEQF
TRBJ1-5 | TRBV5-5 | ASSKGLVYSNQPQH
TRBJ2-2 | TRBV28 | ASNLLAGTGTPGELF
TRBJ1-1 | TRBV24-1 | ATSERPGPDQNTEAF
TRBJ1-2 | TRBV20-1 | SASGLSNYGYT
TRBJ2-4 | TRBV28 | ASSLELSGGSAKNIQY
TRBJ1-1 | TRBV5-6 | ASSGGWGRGTEAF
TRBJ1-3 | TRBV20-1 | SARLASGNTIY
TRBJ2-3 | TRBV6-1 | ASSEVQGGYTDTQY
TRBJ2-2 | TRBV7-3 | ASSLSGSANTGELF
TRBJ1-6 | TRBV19 | ASQGQAVSPLH
TRBJ2-1 | TRBV6-2/TRBV6-3 | ASSFLSGGLNEQF
TRBJ2-7 | TRBV28 | ASSGTDEQY
TRBJ1-2 | TRBV7-2 | ASSLEPGGLGYT
TRBJ1-1 | TRBV19 | ASSTRGLTEAF
TRBJ1-1 | TRBV27 | ASSFGQGAAEAF